The 18 T cell receptor beta chains below come from one sample, sequenced in a study of blood T cell repertoires in COVID-19. Repertoires were generated with immunoSEQ multiplex PCR, while TCRdb's copy carries only in-frame clones and drops some. The sample contains 95,000 to 100,000 clones, about 92% of which appear only once. Input material: peripheral blood. Receptor source: a man between 50 and 59 years old with active COVID-19.

V is TRBV7-9 and J is TRBJ2-5, with 7 bases lining up with TRBD2. After removal of 5 bases from V and 2 bases from J, the junction contained 11 bases not matched to a gene. The CDR3 runs 16 residues. Germline assignment: CDR1 SEHNR and CDR2 FQNEAQ (reference sequence). CDR3 residues: CASSRIGLGLQETQYF. Here the CDR3 DNA reads TGTGCCAGCAGCCGAATAGGACTAGGGCTACAAGAGACCCAGTACTTC.

The gene calls are TRBV4-2 and TRBJ2-6; 7 bases are a match to TRBD1. Germline V gene sequence: CDR1 LGHNA, CDR2 YNFKEQ. V shed 1 base, J shed 2 bases, and the junction held 2 bases outside the gene matches. This CDR3 spans 16 amino acids. The CDR3 sequence is CASSQGTGAGANVLTF. The DNA of the CDR3 is TGTGCCAGCAGCCAAGGGACAGGAGCTGGGGCCAACGTCCTGACTTTC.

The V call is TRBV27, the J call TRBJ2-3; weak D call: TRBD1 (6 bases). V lost 6 bases and J lost 6, with 22 bases in between. From germline, CDR1 is MNHEY and CDR2 SMNVEV (reference sequence). The CDR3 has 16 residues. CDR3 nucleotide sequence: TGTGCCAGCAGCGGACCGGGACATCCCGGCGGGGATACGCAGTATTTT. This gives the protein CASSGPGHPGGDTQYF.

V is TRBV7-8 and J is TRBJ2-4; the match to TRBD1 covers 7 bases. J was trimmed by 10 bases and V by 5 bases; bases with no gene match: 8. Germline V lookup: CDR1 SGHVS, CDR2 FQNEAQ. The CDR3 is 13 amino acids. CDR3 sequence: CASSPGQIGIQYF. CDR3 sequence (DNA): TGTGCCAGCAGCCCGGGACAGATCGGGATTCAGTACTTC.

This chain uses TRBV10-3 with TRBJ2-3, with 7 bases matching TRBD1. With V trimmed by 9 bases and J by 0 bases, 9 bases remained unmatched. Germline CDR1 reads ENHRY; CDR2 reads SYGVKD. This CDR3 is built from 15 residues. CDR3 nucleotides: TGTGCCATTGGGCAGGACAGGTCTAGCACAGATACGCAGTATTTT. The encoded protein is CAIGQDRSSTDTQYF.

The genes are TRBV2 and TRBJ2-2, with TRBD1 matching over 7 bases. This CDR3 spans 15 amino acids. CDR1 is SNHLY and CDR2 is FYNNEI in the germline V gene. The junction had 11 bases not matched to a gene; V was cut back by 8 bases and J by 5 bases. The CDR3 loop reads CASGGRGRQTGELFF. Here the CDR3 DNA reads TGTGCCAGCGGGGGAAGGGGGCGTCAAACCGGGGAGCTGTTTTTT.

Only one count was recorded for this clone. This chain uses TRBV15 with TRBJ2-1; D perhaps matches TRBD2 (6 bases). The germline V and J ends were trimmed by 0 bases and 1 base, with 19 bases remaining between them. This CDR3 contains 19 residues. Looked up from germline, CDR1 is LNHNV and CDR2 is YYDKDF (reference sequence). In DNA, the CDR3 is TGTGCCACCAGCAGAGATTGGGTGGGTGCGCGGGGATCCTACAATGAGCAGTTCTTC. Translating it yields CATSRDWVGARGSYNEQFF.

The CDR3 coding sequence is TGCGCCAGCAGCTTGGCGCTGGACAGGGCGAACTATGGCTACACCTTC. The encoded protein is CASSLALDRANYGYTF. J is TRBJ1-2 and V is TRBV5-1; 8 bases are shared with TRBD1. The V and J ends lost 0 bases and 2 bases, in that order; junction bases with no gene match: 6. Looked up from germline, CDR1 is SGHRS and CDR2 is YFSETQ. The CDR3 totals 16 residues.

This chain joins TRBV11-2 and TRBJ2-7, with 7 bases fitting TRBD2. CDR3 size: 13 residues. J lost 2 bases, V lost 4 bases, and 2 bases had no gene match. Germline V gives CDR1 SGHAT, CDR2 FQNNGV. CDR3 bases: TGTGCCAGCAGCTGGGGGGGGACCTACGAGCAGTACTTC. It encodes CASSWGGTYEQYF.

This clone is a singleton in its sample. The chain couples TRBV19 to TRBJ1-5; D is ambiguous. Trimming cost V 0 bases and J 9 bases, with 9 bases left between them. CDR1 LNHDA and CDR2 SQIVND come from the germline V gene (reference sequence). The CDR3 extends over 13 amino acids. CDR3 protein: CASSIDRAGPQHF. The CDR3 coding sequence is TGTGCCAGTAGTATAGATCGGGCGGGGCCCCAGCATTTT. Based on the CDR3 plus reference TRBV19 and TRBJ1-5, the full variable domain is DGGITQSPKYLFRKEGQNVTLSCEQNLNHDAMYWYRQDPGQGLRLIYYSQIVNDFQKGDIAEGYSVSREKKESFPLTVTSAQKNPTAFYLCASSIDRAGPQHFGDGTRLSIL.

V gene TRBV28 combines with J gene TRBJ1-6; D gene uncertain. The V end was cut by 4 bases, the J end by 14 bases, with 18 bases between. The CDR3 contains 14 residues. Per the germline V gene, CDR1 is MDHEN and CDR2 is SYDVKM. Here the CDR3 reads CASSSVAVIGSLHF. As DNA, the CDR3 is TGTGCCAGCAGTTCGGTAGCCGTCATTGGGTCCCTCCACTTT. Filled out from reference TRBV28 and TRBJ1-6, the complete variable domain reads DVKVTQSSRYLVKRTGEKVFLECVQDMDHENMFWYRQDPGLGLRLIYFSYDVKMKEKGDIPEGYSVSREKKERFSLILESASTNQTSMYLCASSSVAVIGSLHFGNGTRLTVT.

The J gene is TRBJ2-7, the V gene TRBV28; 9 bases are shared with TRBD1. The germline V gene has CDR1 MDHEN and CDR2 SYDVKM. This CDR3 has 13 amino acids. The junction had 8 bases not matched to a gene; V was cut back by 5 bases and J by 9 bases. CDR3 region: CASSRQGVIGQYF. The CDR3 nucleotides read TGTGCCAGCAGTAGACAGGGGGTGATCGGGCAGTACTTC.

This clone was seen just once. The chain is built from TRBV25-1 and TRBJ2-6; D not resolved. This CDR3 contains 16 residues. Germline V gene data show CDR1 as MGHDK and CDR2 as SYGVNS. Trimming cost V 1 base and J 0 bases, with 7 bases left between them. CDR3 sequence reads: CASSESSPSGANVLTF. The CDR3 DNA follows: TGTGCCAGCAGTGAATCGTCCCCCTCTGGGGCCAACGTCCTGACTTTC. The variable domain in full, completed from reference TRBV25-1 and TRBJ2-6, reads EADIYQTPRYLVIGTGKKITLECSQTMGHDKMYWYQQDPGMELHLIHYSYGVNSTEKGDLSSESTVSRIRTEHFPLTLESARPSHTSQYLCASSESSPSGANVLTFGAGSRLTVL.

The gene calls are TRBV5-1 and TRBJ1-3, with no clear D. V gave up 4 bases and J gave up 0 bases, with 20 bases separating them. Per germline, CDR1 SGHRS and CDR2 YFSETQ. CDR3 length equals 18 residues. CDR3 amino acids: CASSLDPPGEGSGNTIYF. The CDR3 nucleotides read TGCGCCAGCAGCCTGGACCCACCGGGCGAGGGCTCTGGAAACACCATATATTTT. The variable domain in full, with the rest retrieved from reference TRBV5-1 and TRBJ1-3, is KAGVTQTPRYLIKTRGQQVTLSCSPISGHRSVSWYQQTPGQGLQFLFEYFSETQRNKGNFPGRFSGRQFSNSRSEMNVSTLELGDSALYLCASSLDPPGEGSGNTIYFGEGSWLTVV.

The gene calls are TRBV28 and TRBJ2-7, with a tentative D call TRBD1 (5 bases). The CDR3 contains 14 residues. V was clipped by 7 bases and J by 1 base, with 14 bases between them. Germline values: CDR1 MDHEN, CDR2 SYDVKM. The CDR3 spells CASKHDSGSYEQYF. The CDR3 DNA follows: TGTGCCAGCAAACACGACAGTGGATCCTACGAGCAGTACTTC.

The rearrangement links TRBV30 to TRBJ2-1; D unresolved. Trimming shortened V by 0 bases and J by 5 bases, and 5 bases separated the two germline ends. The CDR3 length is 12 residues. In germline, CDR1 is GTSNPN, CDR2 SVGIG (reference sequence). In nucleotides, the CDR3 is TGTGCCTGGAGTGTACGGGACAATGAGCAGTTCTTC. It specifies CAWSVRDNEQFF.

CDR3 nucleotides: TGTGCCATCTCAGGGCCGACCCAGCACTATGGCTACACCTTC. It specifies CAISGPTQHYGYTF. This rearrangement joins TRBV6-5 to TRBJ1-2; possibly TRBD1 for D (5 bases). CDR1 MNHEY and CDR2 SVGAGI come from the germline V gene. V lost 10 bases to trimming and J lost 3 bases, with 18 bases between them. The CDR3 length is 14 residues.

The rearrangement uses TRBV24-1 and TRBJ2-1; D remains unclear. Germline CDR1 is KGHDR and CDR2 is SFDVKD. Trimming removed 7 bases from V and 2 bases from J, with 5 bases in between. The CDR3 sequence is 12 residues long. The CDR3 sequence is CATRDTYNEQFF. As DNA, the CDR3 is TGTGCCACCAGAGACACCTACAATGAGCAGTTCTTC.